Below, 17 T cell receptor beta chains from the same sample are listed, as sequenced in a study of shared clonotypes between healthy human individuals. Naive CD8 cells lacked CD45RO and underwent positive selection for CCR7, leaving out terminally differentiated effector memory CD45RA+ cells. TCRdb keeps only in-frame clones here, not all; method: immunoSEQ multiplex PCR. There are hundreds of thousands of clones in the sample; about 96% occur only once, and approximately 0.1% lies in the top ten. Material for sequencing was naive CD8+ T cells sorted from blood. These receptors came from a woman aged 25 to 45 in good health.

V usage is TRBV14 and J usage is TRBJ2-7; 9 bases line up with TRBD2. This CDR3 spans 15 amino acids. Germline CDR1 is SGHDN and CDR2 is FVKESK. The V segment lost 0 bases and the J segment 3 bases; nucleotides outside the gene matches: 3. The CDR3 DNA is TGTGCCAGCAGCCAAGACCTAGCGGGAAGCTACGAGCAGTACTTC. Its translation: CASSQDLAGSYEQYF.

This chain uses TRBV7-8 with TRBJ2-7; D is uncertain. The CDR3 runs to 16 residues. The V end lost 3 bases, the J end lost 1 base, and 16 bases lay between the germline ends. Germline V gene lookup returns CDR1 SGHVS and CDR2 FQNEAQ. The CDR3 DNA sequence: TGTGCCAGCAGCTTGACATACGAGATTACTTCCTACGAGCAGTACTTC. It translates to CASSLTYEITSYEQYF.

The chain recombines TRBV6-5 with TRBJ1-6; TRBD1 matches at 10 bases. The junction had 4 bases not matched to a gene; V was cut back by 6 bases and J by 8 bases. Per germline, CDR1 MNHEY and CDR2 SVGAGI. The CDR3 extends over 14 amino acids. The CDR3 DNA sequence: TGTGCCAGCAGATATGGGACAGGGGATTCACCCCTCCACTTT. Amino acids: CASRYGTGDSPLHF.

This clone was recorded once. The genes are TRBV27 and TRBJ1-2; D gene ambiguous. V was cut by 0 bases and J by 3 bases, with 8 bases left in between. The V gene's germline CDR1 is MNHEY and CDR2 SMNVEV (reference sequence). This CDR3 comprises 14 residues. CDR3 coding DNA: TGTGCCAGCAGTTTATCAGCCGGATACTATGGCTACACCTTC. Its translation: CASSLSAGYYGYTF.

CDR3 bases: TGTGCCAGCAGCTCGCGGGGGGACACCGGGGAGCTGTTTTTT. Translation: CASSSRGDTGELFF. The rearrangement joins TRBV28 to TRBJ2-2, with 8 bases fitting TRBD2. V shed 6 bases and J 3 bases; nucleotides not matched to a gene: 3. Germline V gives CDR1 MDHEN, CDR2 SYDVKM. CDR3 length: 14 residues.

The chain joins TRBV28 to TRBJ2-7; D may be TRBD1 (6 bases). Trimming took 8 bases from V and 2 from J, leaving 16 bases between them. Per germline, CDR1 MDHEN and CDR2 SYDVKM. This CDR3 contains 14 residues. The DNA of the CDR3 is TGTGCCAGCGGACTCCGGGACACGACCTACGAGCAGTACTTC. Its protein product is CASGLRDTTYEQYF. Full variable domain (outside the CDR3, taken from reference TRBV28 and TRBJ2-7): DVKVTQSSRYLVKRTGEKVFLECVQDMDHENMFWYRQDPGLGLRLIYFSYDVKMKEKGDIPEGYSVSREKKERFSLILESASTNQTSMYLCASGLRDTTYEQYFGPGTRLTVT.

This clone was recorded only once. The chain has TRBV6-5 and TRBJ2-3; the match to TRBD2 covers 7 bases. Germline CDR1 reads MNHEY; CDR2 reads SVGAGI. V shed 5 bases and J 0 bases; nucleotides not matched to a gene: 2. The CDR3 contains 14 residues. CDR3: CASSHGRSTDTQYF. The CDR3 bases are TGTGCCAGCAGTCACGGGAGGAGCACAGATACGCAGTATTTT.

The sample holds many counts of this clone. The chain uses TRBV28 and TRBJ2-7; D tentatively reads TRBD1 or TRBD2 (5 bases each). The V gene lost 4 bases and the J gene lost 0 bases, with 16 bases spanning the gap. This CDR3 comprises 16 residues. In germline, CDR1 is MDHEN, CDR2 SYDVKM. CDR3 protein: CASSSGTATFSYEQYF. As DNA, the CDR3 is TGTGCCAGCAGTTCCGGGACGGCAACTTTCTCCTACGAGCAGTACTTC. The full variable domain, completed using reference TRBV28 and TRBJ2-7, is DVKVTQSSRYLVKRTGEKVFLECVQDMDHENMFWYRQDPGLGLRLIYFSYDVKMKEKGDIPEGYSVSREKKERFSLILESASTNQTSMYLCASSSGTATFSYEQYFGPGTRLTVT.

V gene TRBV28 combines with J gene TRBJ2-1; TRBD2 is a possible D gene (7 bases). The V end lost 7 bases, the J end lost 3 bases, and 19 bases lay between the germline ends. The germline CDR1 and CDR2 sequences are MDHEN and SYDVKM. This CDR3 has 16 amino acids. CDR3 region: CASTLGGQPFYNEQFF. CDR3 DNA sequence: TGTGCCAGCACCTTGGGGGGGCAACCCTTCTACAATGAGCAGTTCTTC.

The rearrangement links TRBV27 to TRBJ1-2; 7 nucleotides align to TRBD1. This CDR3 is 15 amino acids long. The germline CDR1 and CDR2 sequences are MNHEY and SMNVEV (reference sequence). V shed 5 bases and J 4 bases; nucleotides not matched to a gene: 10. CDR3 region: CASSGTWGTAYGYTF. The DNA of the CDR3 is TGTGCCAGCAGTGGAACGTGGGGGACAGCCTATGGCTACACCTTC.

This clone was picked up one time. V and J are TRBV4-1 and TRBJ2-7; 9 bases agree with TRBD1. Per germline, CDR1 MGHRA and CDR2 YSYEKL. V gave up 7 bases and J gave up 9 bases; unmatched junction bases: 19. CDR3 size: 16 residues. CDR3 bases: TGCGCCAGCAAAGCCAAAGTTGAGGGACAGGGTCTTTTGCAGTACTTC. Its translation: CASKAKVEGQGLLQYF.

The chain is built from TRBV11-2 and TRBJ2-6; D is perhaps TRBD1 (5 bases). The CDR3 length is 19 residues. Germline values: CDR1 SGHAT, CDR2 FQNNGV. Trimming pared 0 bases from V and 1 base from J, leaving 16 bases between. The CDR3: CASSLDLFRAKSGANVLTF. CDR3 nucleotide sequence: TGTGCCAGCAGCTTAGATTTGTTCAGGGCTAAATCTGGGGCCAACGTCCTGACTTTC.

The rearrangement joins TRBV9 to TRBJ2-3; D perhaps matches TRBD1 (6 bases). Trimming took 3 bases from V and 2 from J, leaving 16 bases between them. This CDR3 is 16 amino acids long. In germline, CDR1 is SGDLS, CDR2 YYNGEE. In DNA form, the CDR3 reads TGTGCCAGCAGCGGAGAGGGACACACCCTCACAGATACGCAGTATTTT. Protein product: CASSGEGHTLTDTQYF.

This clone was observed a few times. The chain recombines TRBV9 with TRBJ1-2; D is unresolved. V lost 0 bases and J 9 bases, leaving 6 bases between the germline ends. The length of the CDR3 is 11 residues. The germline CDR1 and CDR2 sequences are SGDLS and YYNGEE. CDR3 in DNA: TGTGCCAGCAGCGTAGGGAGGAGCTACACCTTC. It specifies CASSVGRSYTF.

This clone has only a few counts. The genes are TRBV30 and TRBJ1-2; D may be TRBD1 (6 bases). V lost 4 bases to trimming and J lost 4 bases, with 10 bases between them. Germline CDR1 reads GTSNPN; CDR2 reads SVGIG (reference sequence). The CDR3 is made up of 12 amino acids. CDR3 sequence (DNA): TGTGCCTGGACGGGACATGCCTATGGCTACACCTTC. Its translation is CAWTGHAYGYTF.

The CDR3 protein is CASSQDTGTREQFF. CDR3 DNA sequence: TGCGCCAGCAGCCAAGATACCGGGACAAGAGAGCAGTTCTTC. The rearrangement joins TRBV4-1 to TRBJ2-1; a weak D match, TRBD1 (6 bases). CDR1 and CDR2 from the germline V gene are MGHRA and YSYEKL. V lost 0 bases, J lost 10 bases, and 13 bases lay in between. This CDR3 comprises 14 residues.

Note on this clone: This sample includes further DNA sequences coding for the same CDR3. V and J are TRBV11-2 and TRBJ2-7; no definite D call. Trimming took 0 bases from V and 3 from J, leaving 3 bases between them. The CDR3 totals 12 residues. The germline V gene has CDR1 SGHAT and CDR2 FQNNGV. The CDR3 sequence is CASSLDGYEQYF. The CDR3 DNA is TGTGCCAGCAGCTTAGACGGCTACGAGCAGTACTTC.